This record looks at one T cell receptor beta chain sequence and its context. The target antigen is unknown. The data are from a study of shared clonotypes between healthy human individuals. Study information: CD8 memory received one plate per donor, CD8 naive two, CD4 memory three and CD4 naive three.

Study-level findings and limits: Sampling used blood alone; tissue repertoires probably differ. Sorted-subset sequencing was shown by rarefaction to be incomplete despite large depth. Non-shared clonotypes had lower generation probabilities than those shared by all four donors.

Trimming took off 5 bases at V and 2 bases at J, with 11 bases between the two ends. Germline CDR1 is SGHTA and CDR2 is FQGTGA. The CDR3 totals 14 residues. Naive CD8 cells comprised CD45RO-negative, CCR7-positively selected cells, excluding terminally differentiated effector memory CD45RA+ cells. The repertoire was sequenced with immunoSEQ multiplex PCR; TCRdb's copy has only in-frame clones and lacks some. The sample has 2 million to 2.5 million clones, about 95% seen once. The V gene is TRBV7-3, the J gene TRBJ2-3; D is ambiguous. The sequenced material came from naive CD8+ T cells sorted from blood. The TCR was taken from a man between 18 and 35 years old in good health. The CDR3 bases are TGTGCCAGCAGCCCGGTTGGGAACACAGATACGCAGTATTTT. It encodes CASSPVGNTDTQYF.